Presented here are 2 T cell receptor beta chains from one specimen sequenced in a study of T cells after posttransplantation cyclophosphamide (dated by TCRdb to 2015 to 2016). Library preparation was by the immunoSEQ multiplex PCR assay. TCRdb holds this immuneACCESS table with in-frame rearrangements only. Some clones are missing; in checked studies, unresolved V genes explain under half, and the rest has no known cause. The table for this sample lists more than 4,000 clones; about four fifths of them were counted only once. In total, the top ten clones hold 4% to 5% of the sample. This sample's treatment or condition label indicates: high-dose cyclophosphamide on days +3 and +4 as single-agent GVHD prophylaxis. Busulfan and fludarabine conditioning, a related or unrelated marrow graft, and cyclophosphamide on days +3 and +4 were given to PTCy patients. This material consisted of PBMCs, taken after allogeneic stem cell transplant with posttransplant cyclophosphamide. The receptors originated from a male patient between 45 and 60 years old who received an allogeneic stem cell transplant from a related donor and was CMV-positive. Following transplantation, T cells from the graft donor may be among those present.

The chain combines TRBV5-1 with TRBJ2-7, with TRBD1 as a possible D gene (5 bases). Per germline, CDR1 SGHRS and CDR2 YFSETQ. V was shortened by 4 bases and J by 2 bases, with 22 bases between the two germline ends. The CDR3 length is 17 residues. CDR3: CASSHTTRTLLPYEQYF. In DNA form, the CDR3 reads TGCGCCAGCAGCCACACGACCAGGACACTCCTTCCCTACGAGCAGTACTTC.

V is TRBV5-4 and J is TRBJ2-3; 9 bases are shared with TRBD2. The CDR3 runs to 15 residues. V was clipped by 3 bases and J by 3 bases; unmatched bases: 5. Germline V gene data show CDR1 as SGHNT and CDR2 as YYREEE (reference sequence). The CDR3 sequence: CASSYSGSGTDTQYF. The CDR3 DNA reads TGTGCCAGCAGCTATAGCGGGAGCGGAACAGATACGCAGTATTTT.